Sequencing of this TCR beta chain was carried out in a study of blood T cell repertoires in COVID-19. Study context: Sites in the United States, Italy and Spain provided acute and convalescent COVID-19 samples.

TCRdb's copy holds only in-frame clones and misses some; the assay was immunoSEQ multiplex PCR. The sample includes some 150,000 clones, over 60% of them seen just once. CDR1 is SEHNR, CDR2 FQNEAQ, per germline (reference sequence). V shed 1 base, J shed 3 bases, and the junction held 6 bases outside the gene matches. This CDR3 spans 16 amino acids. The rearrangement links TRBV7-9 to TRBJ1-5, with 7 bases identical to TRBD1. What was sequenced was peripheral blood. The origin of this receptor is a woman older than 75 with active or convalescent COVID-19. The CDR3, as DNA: TGTGCCAGCAGCTTAGGACAGGGATTCACCAATCAGCCCCAGCATTTT. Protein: CASSLGQGFTNQPQHF.